Shown below are 15 T cell receptor beta chains from a single sample sequenced in a study of T cells after yellow fever vaccination. One entry per CDR3 protein, called by TCRdb with MiXCR from the 5' RACE reads. The table lists 350,000 to 550,000 distinct CDR3 sequences, about 17% of them singletons. The input for sequencing was PBMCs, taken before the yellow fever booster vaccination. The receptor set was obtained from a man between 18 and 29 years old who received the YFV17D yellow fever vaccine.

The chain has TRBV12-3 or TRBV12-4 and TRBJ2-7; D gene ambiguous. V lost 3 bases and J lost 2, with 11 bases in between. The CDR3 has 14 residues. Here the CDR3 DNA reads TGTGCCAGCAGTTTTGCCCAGAATACCTACGAGCAGTACTTC. Amino acid sequence: CASSFAQNTYEQYF.

This clonotype came up a few times. The CDR3 is CASSPWLGEKLFF. CDR3 coding DNA: TGTGCCAGCAGCCCGTGGCTCGGGGAAAAACTGTTTTTT. The chain employs TRBV3-2 and TRBJ1-4. TRBV3-2 represents a pseudogene. This CDR3 is built from 13 residues.

The chain employs TRBV3-1 and TRBJ1-1, with unresolved D. This CDR3 contains 13 residues. CDR1 is LGHDT and CDR2 is YNNKEL in the germline V gene (reference sequence). V gave up 4 bases and J gave up 4 bases, with 10 bases separating them. In nucleotides, the CDR3 is TGTGCCAGCAGCCCCTTCGGGGTCACTGAAGCTTTCTTT. Its translation: CASSPFGVTEAFF.

This clonotype was detected only a few times. The chain combines TRBV4-2 with TRBJ1-2; 7 nucleotides match TRBD1. The V gene end was trimmed by 2 bases and the J gene end by 2 bases; junction bases not matched to a gene: 11. The CDR3 runs to 17 residues. Germline-derived CDR1 and CDR2 are LGHNA and YNFKEQ. CDR3 protein: CASSQQRTGAFNYGYTF. CDR3 coding DNA: TGTGCCAGCAGCCAACAGCGCACAGGGGCCTTCAACTATGGCTACACCTTC.

The chain recombines TRBV28 with TRBJ1-2; TRBD1 is a possible D gene (6 bases). CDR3 size: 12 residues. Germline V gene data show CDR1 as MDHEN and CDR2 as SYDVKM. V dropped 1 base and J dropped 6 bases, with 6 bases sitting between them. The CDR3 sequence is CASSLSGDGYTF. In DNA form, the CDR3 reads TGTGCCAGCAGTTTATCAGGGGATGGCTACACCTTC.

The V call is TRBV7-2, the J call TRBJ2-2; D call uncertain. The V and J ends lost 6 bases and 4 bases respectively, with 9 bases between them. Germline V gene lookup returns CDR1 SGHTA and CDR2 FQGNSA. The CDR3 extends over 13 amino acids. CDR3 DNA sequence: TGTGCCAGCAGACCCCAATTCACCGGGGAGCTGTTTTTT. Its translation is CASRPQFTGELFF.

The V gene is TRBV7-3, the J gene TRBJ2-2; 8 bases fit TRBD2. V lost 4 bases, J lost 4 bases, and 11 bases stayed unmatched. Germline lookup yields CDR1 SGHTA and CDR2 FQGTGA. The CDR3 has 17 amino acids. CDR3 nucleotides: TGTGCCAGCAGCTCCTCGCCGGGGGGGCGCGGCACCGGGGAGCTGTTTTTT. Translating gives CASSSSPGGRGTGELFF.

The J gene is TRBJ2-1, the V gene TRBV5-1; D is perhaps TRBD1 (6 bases). Per germline, CDR1 SGHRS and CDR2 YFSETQ. The CDR3 spans 15 residues. The V end lost 3 bases, the J end lost 4 bases, and 14 bases lay between the germline ends. The CDR3 loop is CASSSGTPTYNEQFF. The CDR3 coding sequence is TGCGCCAGCAGCTCCGGGACACCCACTTACAATGAGCAGTTCTTC.

This clonotype was seen at least ten times. This chain joins TRBV7-3 and TRBJ2-3; perhaps TRBD1 as D (6 bases). CDR3 size: 16 residues. The germline V gene has CDR1 SGHTA and CDR2 FQGTGA. Between the trimmed V and J ends, which lost 5 bases and 0 bases, there was a span of 15 bases. The CDR3 sequence: CASSSLGTLSTDTQYF. The CDR3 DNA follows: TGTGCCAGCAGCAGTCTAGGGACACTCAGCACAGATACGCAGTATTTT.

As DNA, the CDR3 is TGTGCCAGCAGCTTGGGTCTGACGGGGGGCTACGAGCAGTACTTC. Protein sequence: CASSLGLTGGYEQYF. The rearrangement uses TRBV7-2 and TRBJ2-7, with TRBD2 identical over 7 bases. Germline assignment: CDR1 SGHTA and CDR2 FQGNSA. The CDR3 has 15 residues. V lost 3 bases, J lost 3 bases, and 8 bases stayed unmatched.

This clonotype was found a few times. The V gene is TRBV4-3, the J gene TRBJ2-6; D is unresolved. V lost 3 bases and J lost 1, with 19 bases in between. Germline V CDR1 and CDR2: LGHNA, YSLEER. CDR3 length equals 19 residues. The CDR3 region has the DNA TGCGCCAGCAGCCAGAGGTTTGGGATACTAATATCTGGGGCCAACGTCCTGACTTTC. Translating it yields CASSQRFGILISGANVLTF.

The V gene is TRBV5-1, the J gene TRBJ2-3; D is ambiguous. Germline CDR1 is SGHRS and CDR2 is YFSETQ. The CDR3 runs 12 residues. V dropped 5 bases and J dropped 7 bases, with 11 bases sitting between them. The CDR3 sequence is CASRNDGNTQYF. The CDR3 nucleotides are TGCGCCAGCAGAAATGACGGCAATACGCAGTATTTT.

Only a few counts were recorded for this clonotype. The chain is built from TRBV4-1 and TRBJ2-4, with 7 bases that match TRBD2. The CDR3 runs to 14 residues. V lost 1 base, J lost 6 bases, and 3 bases stayed unmatched. Germline CDR1 MGHRA, CDR2 YSYEKL. The CDR3: CASSQVGGTNIQYF. The DNA for the CDR3 is TGCGCCAGCAGCCAAGTCGGGGGGACAAACATTCAGTACTTC.

The chain combines TRBV27 with TRBJ2-1; D remains unclear. Germline CDR1 reads MNHEY; CDR2 reads SMNVEV (reference sequence). The CDR3 runs 14 residues. V lost 2 bases and J 1 base, leaving 6 bases between the germline ends. The CDR3 sequence: CASSLLESYNEQFF. In nucleotides, the CDR3 is TGTGCCAGCAGTTTACTCGAGTCCTACAATGAGCAGTTCTTC.

This rearrangement joins TRBV2 to TRBJ1-2; D call uncertain. V dropped 7 bases and J dropped 8 bases, with 17 bases sitting between them. There are 13 residues in the CDR3. Germline CDR1 reads SNHLY; CDR2 reads FYNNEI. The CDR3 sequence is CASTLRRDTGYTF. CDR3 nucleotide sequence: TGTGCCAGCACCTTGCGAAGGGATACGGGCTACACCTTC.